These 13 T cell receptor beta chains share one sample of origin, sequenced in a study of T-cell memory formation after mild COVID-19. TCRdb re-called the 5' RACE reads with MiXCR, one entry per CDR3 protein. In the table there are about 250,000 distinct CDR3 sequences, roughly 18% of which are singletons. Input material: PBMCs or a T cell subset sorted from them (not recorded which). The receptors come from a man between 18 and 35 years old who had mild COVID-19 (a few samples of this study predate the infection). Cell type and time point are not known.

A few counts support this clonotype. Here the CDR3 DNA reads TGTGCCAGCAGCCAGCACGACAGGGGAGGAGGCTACACCTTC. This codes for CASSQHDRGGGYTF. The chain employs TRBV4-2 and TRBJ1-2, with 8 bases identical to TRBD1. The CDR3 is 14 residues long. CDR1 LGHNA and CDR2 YNFKEQ come from the germline V gene. With V trimmed by 3 bases and J by 8 bases, 8 bases remained unmatched.

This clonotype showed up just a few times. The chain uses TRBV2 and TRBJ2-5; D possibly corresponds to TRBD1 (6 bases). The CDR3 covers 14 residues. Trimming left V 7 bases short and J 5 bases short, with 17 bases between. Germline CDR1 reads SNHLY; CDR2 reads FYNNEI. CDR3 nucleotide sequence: TGTGCCAGCACCGGGACACGCATAAGGGAGACCCAGTACTTC. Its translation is CASTGTRIRETQYF.

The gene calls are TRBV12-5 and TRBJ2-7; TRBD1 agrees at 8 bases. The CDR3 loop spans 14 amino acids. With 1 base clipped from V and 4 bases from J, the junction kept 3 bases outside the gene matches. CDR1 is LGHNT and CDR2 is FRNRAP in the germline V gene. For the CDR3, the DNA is TGTGCTAGTGGTTTGGGGACAGGGCCTTACGAGCAGTACTTC. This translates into CASGLGTGPYEQYF. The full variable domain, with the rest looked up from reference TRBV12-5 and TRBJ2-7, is DARVTQTPRHKVTEMGQEVTMRCQPILGHNTVFWYRQTMMQGLELLAYFRNRAPLDDSGMPKDRFSAEMPDATLATLKIQPSEPRDSAVYFCASGLGTGPYEQYFGPGTRLTVT.

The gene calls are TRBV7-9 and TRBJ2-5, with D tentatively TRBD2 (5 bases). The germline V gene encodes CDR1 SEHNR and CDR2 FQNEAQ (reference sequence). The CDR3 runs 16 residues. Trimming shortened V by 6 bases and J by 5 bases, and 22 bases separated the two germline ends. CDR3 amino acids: CASSHTRASHRETQYF. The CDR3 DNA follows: TGTGCCAGCAGTCATACGCGGGCTAGCCATCGCGAGACCCAGTACTTC.

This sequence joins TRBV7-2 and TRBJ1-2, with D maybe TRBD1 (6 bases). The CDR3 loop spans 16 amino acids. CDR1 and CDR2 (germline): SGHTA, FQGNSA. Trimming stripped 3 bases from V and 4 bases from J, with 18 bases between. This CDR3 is CASSFTGGGIGYGYTF. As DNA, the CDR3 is TGTGCCAGCAGCTTCACGGGGGGGGGCATCGGCTATGGCTACACCTTC.

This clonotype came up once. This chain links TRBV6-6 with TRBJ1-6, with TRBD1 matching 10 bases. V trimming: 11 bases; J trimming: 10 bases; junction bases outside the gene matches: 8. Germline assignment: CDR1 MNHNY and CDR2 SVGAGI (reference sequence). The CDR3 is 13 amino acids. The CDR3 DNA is TGTGCCCTTAGACGGGACAGGGGATCACCCCTCCACTTT. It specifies CALRRDRGSPLHF.

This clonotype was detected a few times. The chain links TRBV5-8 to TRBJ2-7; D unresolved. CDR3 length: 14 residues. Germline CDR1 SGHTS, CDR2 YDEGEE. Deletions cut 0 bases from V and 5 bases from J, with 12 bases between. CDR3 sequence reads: CASSLVPVSDEQYF. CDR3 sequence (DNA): TGTGCCAGCAGCTTGGTCCCCGTGAGCGACGAGCAGTACTTC.

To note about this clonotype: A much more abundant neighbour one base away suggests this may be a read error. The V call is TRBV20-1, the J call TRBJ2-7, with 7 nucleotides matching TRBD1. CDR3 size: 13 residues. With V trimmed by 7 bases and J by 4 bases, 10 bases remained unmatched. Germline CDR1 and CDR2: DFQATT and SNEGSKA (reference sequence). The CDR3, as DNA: TGCAGTGATGGGGACAGCCGGACTTACGAGCAGTACTTC. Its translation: CSDGDSRTYEQYF.

The DNA of the CDR3 is TGTGCCAGCAGCTCCCGGGACACCACAGATACGCAGTATTTT. Protein product: CASSSRDTTDTQYF. The chain is built from TRBV11-2 and TRBJ2-3; D is possibly TRBD1 (6 bases). V was trimmed by 4 bases and J by 2 bases, leaving 10 bases between them. Germline loops: CDR1 SGHAT, CDR2 FQNNGV. There are 14 residues in the CDR3.

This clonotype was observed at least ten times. CDR3 in amino acids: CASSPTGDYNEQFF. The CDR3 DNA sequence: TGTGCCAGCAGTCCCACAGGGGATTACAATGAGCAGTTCTTC. The chain combines TRBV6-4 with TRBJ2-1; TRBD1 matches 7 bases. This CDR3 has 14 amino acids. CDR1 is MRHNA and CDR2 is SNTAGT in the germline V gene. V was clipped by 5 bases and J by 4 bases; unmatched bases: 5.

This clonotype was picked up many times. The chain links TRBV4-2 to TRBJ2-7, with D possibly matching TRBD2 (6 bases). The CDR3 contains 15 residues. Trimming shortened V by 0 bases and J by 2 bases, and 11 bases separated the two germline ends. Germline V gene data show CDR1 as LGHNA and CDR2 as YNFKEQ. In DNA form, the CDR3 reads TGTGCCAGCAGCCAAGATCTAGCGCCTGCCTACGAGCAGTACTTC. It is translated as CASSQDLAPAYEQYF.

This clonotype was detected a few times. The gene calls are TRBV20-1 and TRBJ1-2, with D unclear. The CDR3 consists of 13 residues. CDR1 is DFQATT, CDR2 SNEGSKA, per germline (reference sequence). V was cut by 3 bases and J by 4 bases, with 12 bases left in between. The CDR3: CSARADILYGYTF. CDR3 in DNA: TGCAGTGCTAGGGCCGACATCCTCTATGGCTACACCTTC.

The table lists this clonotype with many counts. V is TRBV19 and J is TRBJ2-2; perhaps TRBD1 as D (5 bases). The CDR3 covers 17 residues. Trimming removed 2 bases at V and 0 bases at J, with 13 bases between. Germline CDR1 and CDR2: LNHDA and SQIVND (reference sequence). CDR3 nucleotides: TGTGCCAGTAGTATACCGACAGCTGACCCGAACACCGGGGAGCTGTTTTTT. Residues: CASSIPTADPNTGELFF.